The clone carrying this T cell receptor beta chain was seen more than once but under ten times. Its cognate antigen is unknown. The CDR3 has 14 residues. The ends lost 5 bases at V and 7 bases at J; junction bases unmatched: 8. The germline V gene has CDR1 MGHRA and CDR2 YSYEKL. Each donor had 8.5 to 10 milliliters of peripheral blood drawn. Researchers report isolating at least 7 million PBMCs per sample. Together with a sample-barcoded 5' primer, a J-beta primer mix was included in a second PCR lasting about 6 to 12 cycles. TCRdb analysed the 5' RACE reads with MiXCR anew, one entry per CDR3 protein. The profile shows more than 600,000 distinct CDR3 sequences, around 25% of them singletons. This sample was taken from a study of blood T cells in healthy people across ages. Whole-study findings and limits: Expanded clonotype changes were possibly confounded by unknown donor CMV status.

In addition, the sample was reused for a study of T cells of mothers and their children. That investigation notes: Relative to unrelated pairs, biologically related mother-child dyads exhibited marginally greater, non-significant overlap.

The rearrangement uses TRBV4-1 and TRBJ1-5; 7 nucleotides align to TRBD1. This sequence originates from a boy between 10 and 17 years old in good health. What was sequenced was blood. In DNA, the CDR3 is TGCGCCAGCAGCGGACAGGACCCAGGCCAGCCCCAGCATTTT. Residues: CASSGQDPGQPQHF.